Here is one TCR beta chain with its context. The entry originates in a study of shared clonotypes between healthy human individuals. Positively selected for CCR7, the CD45RO-negative cells used as naive CD8 cells excluded terminally differentiated effector memory CD45RA+ cells. In germline, CDR1 is SGDLS, CDR2 YYNGEE. This CDR3 is 17 amino acids long. V lost 0 bases to trimming and J lost 0 bases, with 14 bases between them. Profiling relied on immunoSEQ multiplex PCR, and the TCRdb table lists in-frame clones only, not all of them. The table lists some 800,000 clones, approximately 92% of them singletons.

Sequenced material: naive CD8+ T cells sorted from blood. The clonotype was recovered from a man under 40 in good health. The chain couples TRBV9 to TRBJ2-3, with D perhaps assigned TRBD1 or TRBD2 (6 bases each). Here the CDR3 DNA reads TGTGCCAGCAGCGTAGAGGGGGGCTGGCTAAGCACAGATACGCAGTATTTT. Protein: CASSVEGGWLSTDTQYF. Full variable domain (remainder filled in from reference TRBV9 and TRBJ2-3): DSGVTQTPKHLITATGQRVTLRCSPRSGDLSVYWYQQSLDQGLQFLIQYYNGEERAKGNILERFSAQQFPDLHSELNLSSLELGDSALYFCASSVEGGWLSTDTQYFGPGTRLTVL.